Listed below are T cell receptor beta chains from one sample, sequenced in a study of T cell changes during pregnancy in multiple sclerosis. Clones were read by immunoSEQ multiplex PCR, and TCRdb kept only the in-frame ones, dropping some. The sample comprises more than 95,000 clones, 90% to 95% of which are singletons, and 0.99% rests with the top ten. The material was peripheral blood, obtained after pregnancy. These receptors originate from a female donor with multiple sclerosis, enrolled in a pregnancy study. The CDR3 runs from the conserved cysteine through the conserved F or W. Clone size is shown for a subset of rows, as once, few, many or a class of expanded clone.

cdr3_aa: CASIAIAGGETQYF
cdr3_length: 14
v_call: TRBV27
clone_size: .
j_call: TRBJ2-5

cdr3_aa: CATMGPNGGGELFF
cdr3_length: 14
v_call: TRBV2
clone_size: .
j_call: TRBJ2-2

cdr3_aa: CASGPGQGFYGYTF
cdr3_length: 14
v_call: TRBV12-5
clone_size: .
j_call: TRBJ1-2

cdr3_aa: CASSSGQGNQPQHF
cdr3_length: 14
v_call: TRBV6-1
clone_size: .
j_call: TRBJ1-5

cdr3_aa: CASSLWGGQGGTSGANVLTF
cdr3_length: 20
v_call: TRBV7-6
clone_size: .
j_call: TRBJ2-6

cdr3_aa: CASSQDWTSVSYEQYF
cdr3_length: 16
v_call: TRBV4-1
clone_size: once
j_call: TRBJ2-7

cdr3_aa: CATSIRLAGADTQYF
cdr3_length: 15
v_call: TRBV15
clone_size: .
j_call: TRBJ2-3

cdr3_aa: CASRVQGEDNEQFF
cdr3_length: 14
v_call: TRBV19
clone_size: .
j_call: TRBJ2-1

cdr3_aa: CASSEGDLSFF
cdr3_length: 11
v_call: TRBV10-1
clone_size: .
j_call: TRBJ2-1

cdr3_aa: CSVEASGLAFEQYF
cdr3_length: 14
v_call: TRBV29-1
clone_size: .
j_call: TRBJ2-7

cdr3_aa: CASKRVNTEAFF
cdr3_length: 12
v_call: TRBV28
clone_size: .
j_call: TRBJ1-1

cdr3_aa: CASSLVRGSDEAFF
cdr3_length: 14
v_call: TRBV7-2
clone_size: .
j_call: TRBJ1-1

cdr3_aa: CASSLLAGGGNEQLF
cdr3_length: 15
v_call: TRBV5-1
clone_size: once
j_call: TRBJ2-1

cdr3_aa: CASSPDSPYGYTF
cdr3_length: 13
v_call: TRBV6-6
clone_size: .
j_call: TRBJ1-2

cdr3_aa: CASSQQGANTEAFF
cdr3_length: 14
v_call: TRBV4-2
clone_size: few
j_call: TRBJ1-1

cdr3_aa: CASSLGQGGKQYF
cdr3_length: 13
v_call: TRBV5-1
clone_size: .
j_call: TRBJ2-7

cdr3_aa: CASSEYRDRGFMNYNEQFF
cdr3_length: 19
v_call: TRBV6-4
clone_size: once
j_call: TRBJ2-1

cdr3_aa: CASSLGGLAGTSYNEQFF
cdr3_length: 18
v_call: TRBV11-3
clone_size: .
j_call: TRBJ2-1

cdr3_aa: CASSLNRGFSYEQYF
cdr3_length: 15
v_call: TRBV27
clone_size: .
j_call: TRBJ2-7

cdr3_aa: CASSLVGGTDTQYF
cdr3_length: 14
v_call: TRBV7-9
clone_size: .
j_call: TRBJ2-3

cdr3_aa: CASRWDRASVGEQFF
cdr3_length: 15
v_call: TRBV27
clone_size: .
j_call: TRBJ2-1

cdr3_aa: CASSLLAGGNGEQYF
cdr3_length: 15
v_call: TRBV28
clone_size: .
j_call: TRBJ2-7

cdr3_aa: CASTSSGKTTGELFF
cdr3_length: 15
v_call: TRBV5-1
clone_size: .
j_call: TRBJ2-2

cdr3_aa: CASSQAGTGSYEQYF
cdr3_length: 15
v_call: TRBV4-3
clone_size: .
j_call: TRBJ2-7

cdr3_aa: CASSSGGPTDTQYF
cdr3_length: 14
v_call: TRBV7-6
clone_size: .
j_call: TRBJ2-3

cdr3_aa: CASGWASNTGELFF
cdr3_length: 14
v_call: TRBV5-1
clone_size: .
j_call: TRBJ2-2

cdr3_aa: CASSGTGTSLGYTF
cdr3_length: 14
v_call: TRBV4-2
clone_size: .
j_call: TRBJ1-2

cdr3_aa: CAATGSSYNEQFF
cdr3_length: 13
v_call: TRBV19
clone_size: .
j_call: TRBJ2-1

cdr3_aa: CASSFRGQARPQHF
cdr3_length: 14
v_call: TRBV27
clone_size: few
j_call: TRBJ1-5

cdr3_aa: CARTGVSGNTIYF
cdr3_length: 13
v_call: TRBV2
clone_size: few
j_call: TRBJ1-3

cdr3_aa: CASSPGRANEQFF
cdr3_length: 13
v_call: TRBV7-6
clone_size: .
j_call: TRBJ2-1

cdr3_aa: CASRPSGGGYTF
cdr3_length: 12
v_call: TRBV27
clone_size: .
j_call: TRBJ1-2

cdr3_aa: CASAVERDSYEQYF
cdr3_length: 14
v_call: TRBV7-2
clone_size: .
j_call: TRBJ2-7

cdr3_aa: CASSTDNGAEAFF
cdr3_length: 13
v_call: TRBV19
clone_size: .
j_call: TRBJ1-1

cdr3_aa: CASSLVLGQGAVEQYF
cdr3_length: 16
v_call: TRBV5-5
clone_size: .
j_call: TRBJ2-7

cdr3_aa: CASRSPGGQQFF
cdr3_length: 12
v_call: TRBV6-4
clone_size: .
j_call: TRBJ2-1

cdr3_aa: CASSFRGHTGELFF
cdr3_length: 14
v_call: TRBV5-1
clone_size: .
j_call: TRBJ2-2

cdr3_aa: CASSRGQAFNYGYTF
cdr3_length: 15
v_call: TRBV5-8
clone_size: .
j_call: TRBJ1-2

cdr3_aa: CASTPTGSTNEKLFF
cdr3_length: 15
v_call: TRBV5-1
clone_size: .
j_call: TRBJ1-4

cdr3_aa: CASSEVGVKNIQYF
cdr3_length: 14
v_call: TRBV25-1
clone_size: .
j_call: TRBJ2-4

cdr3_aa: CASSQTGSEAFF
cdr3_length: 12
v_call: TRBV14
clone_size: .
j_call: TRBJ2-1

cdr3_aa: CASSSFQRGTGYEQYF
cdr3_length: 16
v_call: TRBV27
clone_size: once
j_call: .

cdr3_aa: CASRTNPGQSQETQYF
cdr3_length: 16
v_call: TRBV27
clone_size: .
j_call: TRBJ2-5

cdr3_aa: CASSSPQGSNEKLFF
cdr3_length: 15
v_call: TRBV19
clone_size: .
j_call: TRBJ1-4

cdr3_aa: CASSSFIGGVNTEAFF
cdr3_length: 16
v_call: TRBV5-4
clone_size: .
j_call: TRBJ1-1

cdr3_aa: CASSVGPPGELFF
cdr3_length: 13
v_call: TRBV9
clone_size: once
j_call: TRBJ2-2

cdr3_aa: CASSLGQGGQPQHF
cdr3_length: 14
v_call: TRBV5-5
clone_size: .
j_call: TRBJ1-5

cdr3_aa: CSVEGFGSGFDNEQFF
cdr3_length: 16
v_call: TRBV29-1
clone_size: .
j_call: TRBJ2-1

cdr3_aa: CASSLDLGAGTQYF
cdr3_length: 14
v_call: TRBV11-2
clone_size: .
j_call: TRBJ2-3

cdr3_aa: CASSLTSAGYNEQFF
cdr3_length: 15
v_call: TRBV7-8
clone_size: .
j_call: TRBJ2-1

cdr3_aa: CASSEAGLAGTTDTQYF
cdr3_length: 17
v_call: TRBV2
clone_size: .
j_call: TRBJ2-3

cdr3_aa: CSVRAAINQPQHF
cdr3_length: 13
v_call: TRBV29-1
clone_size: .
j_call: TRBJ1-5

cdr3_aa: CASSPSGPPYNEQFF
cdr3_length: 15
v_call: TRBV2
clone_size: .
j_call: TRBJ2-1

cdr3_aa: CASSPTRIGSSTDTQYF
cdr3_length: 17
v_call: TRBV7-9
clone_size: .
j_call: TRBJ2-3

cdr3_aa: CASSLSIIGGDYGYTF
cdr3_length: 16
v_call: TRBV27
clone_size: once
j_call: TRBJ1-2

cdr3_aa: CAVDRGREGYTF
cdr3_length: 12
v_call: TRBV30
clone_size: .
j_call: TRBJ1-2

cdr3_aa: CASSVNAGTGVYEQYF
cdr3_length: 16
v_call: TRBV6-1
clone_size: .
j_call: TRBJ2-7